Below, one T cell receptor (beta chain) is given with its context. Its antigen is currently unknown. These data originate in a study of OX40 agonist ivuxolimab in advanced cancers. Across the study: Aged about 20 to 85 with a mean of approximately 60 years, they were more than 80% male. Of the patients, three showed partial responses, one with hepatocellular carcinoma and two with cutaneous melanoma.

Notes on the study in general: Partial responders at 0.1-3.0 mg/kg showed near-lowest clonal expansion.

Blood specimens came from baseline, cycle 4 day 1, and cycle 7 day 1. Here immunoSEQ multiplex PCR was the method, and the copy in TCRdb shows in-frame clones only, minus some. The repertoire consists of about 28,000 clones, with around 85% occurring once and the leading ten covering less than 30%. Germline V gene sequence: CDR1 LNHNV, CDR2 YYDKDF (reference sequence). The CDR3 is 14 residues long. V was clipped by 0 bases and J by 0 bases, with 3 bases between them. The material sequenced was CD4+ or CD8+ T cells sorted from blood, taken in a trial of the OX40 agonist ivuxolimab. The genes are TRBV15 and TRBJ1-5; unclear D gene. The clonotype comes from an adult with an advanced solid tumor such as melanoma, head and neck, liver or kidney cancer. CDR3 sequence (DNA): TGTGCCACCAGCAGAGATAATAGCAATCAGCCCCAGCATTTT. This sequence encodes CATSRDNSNQPQHF.